Below are 18 T cell receptor beta chains sequenced from a single sample in a study of CD8 T cells in ankylosing spondylitis (dated by TCRdb to about 2017). Study-level results and caveats: Blood from ankylosing spondylitis patients appeared to be characterized by a TCR beta motif made up of 8 or 9 highly homologous amino acid variants.

Their specific antigens are unknown. Libraries were prepared through 5' RACE. The reads were generated on an Illumina HiSeq 2500. TCRdb trimmed public reads at Q25 via fastp, called clones via MiXCR and kept in-frame beta chains. When rows share a CDR3 protein, they turn into one entry using the most common DNA and genes. The sample contains 350,000 to 550,000 distinct CDR3 sequences, roughly 25% of them found a single time. The top ten constitute 0.89% of the sample. The specimen was blood, either unsorted or a sorted T cell fraction (not recorded which). All receptors come from a male donor with ankylosing spondylitis.

The chain couples TRBV20-1 to TRBJ1-2, with D uncertain. The V end was cut by 6 bases, the J end by 6 bases, with 20 bases between. The germline CDR1 and CDR2 sequences are DFQATT and SNEGSKA (reference sequence). The length of the CDR3 is 14 residues. The CDR3 region has the DNA TGCAGTGCCGCGGGAGGCGCGGAAGTAAATGGCTACACCTTC. Translating it yields CSAAGGAEVNGYTF.

The chain combines TRBV5-1 with TRBJ2-5, with 8 bases lining up with TRBD2. Per the germline V gene, CDR1 is SGHRS and CDR2 is YFSETQ. The CDR3 loop spans 13 amino acids. Trimming removed 7 bases from V and 5 bases from J; junction bases left unmatched: 7. DNA of the CDR3: TGCGCCAGCTTCCCGGGGACTAGGGAGACCCAGTACTTC. Translating gives CASFPGTRETQYF. Full variable domain (missing parts from reference TRBV5-1 and TRBJ2-5): KAGVTQTPRYLIKTRGQQVTLSCSPISGHRSVSWYQQTPGQGLQFLFEYFSETQRNKGNFPGRFSGRQFSNSRSEMNVSTLELGDSALYLCASFPGTRETQYFGPGTRLLVL.

The table lists this clonotype with a few counts. The chain combines TRBV6-1 with TRBJ1-1; TRBD1 aligns across 8 bases. Losses at the gene ends were 3 bases for V and 3 bases for J; bases not matched to a gene: 6. The CDR3 spans 15 residues. Germline-derived CDR1 and CDR2 are MNHNS and SASEGT. Written as DNA, the CDR3 is TGTGCCAGCAGTGACCTCAGGGGGCCTGACACTGAAGCTTTCTTT. Protein: CASSDLRGPDTEAFF.

This chain joins TRBV20-1 and TRBJ2-1; a weak D match, TRBD2 (5 bases). Trimming left V 4 bases short and J 9 bases short, with 13 bases between. Germline CDR1 reads DFQATT; CDR2 reads SNEGSKA (reference sequence). CDR3 length: 12 residues. CDR3 protein: CSATAVLAEQFF. The CDR3 nucleotides read TGCAGTGCTACGGCGGTCCTAGCTGAGCAGTTCTTC.

This clonotype was counted a few times. The chain links TRBV10-1 to TRBJ1-5; D uncertain. Trimming pared 3 bases from V and 5 bases from J, leaving 14 bases between. Germline CDR1 WNHNN, CDR2 SYGVQD (reference sequence). CDR3 length equals 15 residues. CDR3 DNA: TGCGCCAGCAGTGACTACGGACCCGGCGATCAGCCCCAGCATTTT. It specifies CASSDYGPGDQPQHF.

This clonotype was counted between two and nine times. This rearrangement joins TRBV15 to TRBJ2-2, with a weak D call TRBD2 (6 bases). The CDR3 covers 15 residues. The ends were cut back, 5 bases at V and 5 bases at J, with 15 bases in the middle. From germline, CDR1 is LNHNV and CDR2 YYDKDF (reference sequence). The CDR3 sequence: CATSGLLQGTGELFF. Here the CDR3 DNA reads TGTGCCACCAGCGGACTACTTCAGGGTACCGGGGAGCTGTTTTTT.

V and J are TRBV20-1 and TRBJ2-5, with 8 bases identical to TRBD2. This CDR3 spans 14 amino acids. V lost 4 bases to trimming and J lost 4 bases; unmatched junction nucleotides: 8. CDR1 is DFQATT, CDR2 SNEGSKA, per germline (reference sequence). CDR3 protein: CSATPSGLAETQYF. Written as DNA, the CDR3 is TGCAGTGCTACACCTAGCGGGCTCGCAGAGACCCAGTACTTC.

The rearrangement joins TRBV5-1 to TRBJ2-7; D not resolved. The germline V gene has CDR1 SGHRS and CDR2 YFSETQ. Between the trimmed V and J ends, which lost 2 bases and 3 bases, there was a span of 9 bases. The CDR3 is 13 amino acids. CDR3 sequence reads: CASSLEALYEQYF. The DNA of the CDR3 is TGCGCCAGCAGCTTAGAGGCCCTCTACGAGCAGTACTTC.

The CDR3, as DNA: TGTGCCAGCAGCTTAGGAGATAGGGAGTACTTC. Its protein is CASSLGDREYF. This chain links TRBV7-9 with TRBJ2-7; no clear D. The CDR3 is 11 residues long. Between the trimmed V and J ends, which lost 1 base and 11 bases, there was a span of 9 bases. Germline-derived CDR1 and CDR2 are SEHNR and FQNEAQ (reference sequence).

The V and J genes are TRBV20-1 and TRBJ2-1, with 7 bases that match TRBD2. J gave up 0 bases and V 6 bases, and 8 bases lay outside the gene matches. CDR1 and CDR2 (germline): DFQATT, SNEGSKA (reference sequence). CDR3 length: 15 amino acids. The CDR3 loop is CSASGILVSYNEQFF. DNA of the CDR3: TGCAGTGCAAGCGGGATACTGGTCTCCTACAATGAGCAGTTCTTC.

The chain uses TRBV7-8 and TRBJ2-3, with TRBD1 matching 8 bases. After removal of 2 bases from V and 2 bases from J, the junction contained 6 bases not matched to a gene. The CDR3 is made up of 16 amino acids. Germline assignment: CDR1 SGHVS and CDR2 FQNEAQ. The CDR3 region is CASSLQGAVFTDTQYF. The CDR3 region has the DNA TGTGCCAGCAGCTTACAGGGGGCAGTTTTCACAGATACGCAGTATTTT.

The chain recombines TRBV7-9 with TRBJ2-3; D not resolved. This CDR3 comprises 17 residues. V lost 1 base, J lost 0 bases, and 14 bases lay in between. Germline V CDR1 and CDR2: SEHNR, FQNEAQ (reference sequence). CDR3 loop: CASSLVTSKGSTDTQYF. CDR3 nucleotide sequence: TGTGCCAGCAGCTTAGTGACCAGCAAAGGTAGCACAGATACGCAGTATTTT.

A few counts support this clonotype. This CDR3 is CASSYERLAEQFF. CDR3 in DNA: TGTGCCAGCAGCTACGAACGACTAGCGGAGCAGTTCTTC. V usage is TRBV7-9 and J usage is TRBJ2-1, with 8 bases that match TRBD2. V was pared by 4 bases and J by 10 bases, with 6 bases of the junction left unmatched. Germline-derived CDR1 and CDR2 are SEHNR and FQNEAQ (reference sequence). CDR3 size: 13 residues.

The rearrangement uses TRBV14 and TRBJ2-1; 8 bases line up with TRBD2. The CDR3 has 15 residues. Trimming took 4 bases from V and 3 from J; bases not matched to a gene: 5. Germline CDR1 SGHDN, CDR2 FVKESK. The CDR3 coding sequence is TGTGCCAGCAGCCGACGGGAGGGCCGCTACAATGAGCAGTTCTTC. Translation gives CASSRREGRYNEQFF.

This clonotype was picked up a small number of times. The gene calls are TRBV19 and TRBJ2-1, with no clear D. The CDR3 covers 15 residues. The V gene's germline CDR1 is LNHDA and CDR2 SQIVND (reference sequence). V was trimmed by 3 bases and J by 8 bases, leaving 17 bases between them. Here the CDR3 reads CASSIGPLPVDEQFF. DNA for the CDR3: TGTGCCAGTAGTATTGGACCCCTGCCTGTCGATGAGCAGTTCTTC.

The V call is TRBV6-1, the J call TRBJ1-4, with 7 positions matching TRBD1. J lost 4 bases, V lost 3 bases, and 8 bases had no gene match. The CDR3 has 16 amino acids. Germline V CDR1 and CDR2: MNHNS, SASEGT. CDR3 DNA sequence: TGTGCCAGCAGTGACTGGATGGGGACAGATAATGAAAAACTGTTTTTT. Translating gives CASSDWMGTDNEKLFF.

Only a few counts were recorded for this clonotype. CDR3 DNA sequence: TGTGCCAGCAGCGTAGTTTGGACTAGCGGTCCCAATGAGCAGTTCTTC. As protein: CASSVVWTSGPNEQFF. The chain is built from TRBV9 and TRBJ2-1; TRBD2 agrees at 10 bases. The ends lost 0 bases at V and 6 bases at J; junction bases unmatched: 6. The CDR3 sequence is 16 residues long. Germline V gene lookup returns CDR1 SGDLS and CDR2 YYNGEE.

The chain uses TRBV6-1 and TRBJ2-2, with 10 positions matching TRBD2. CDR3 length: 15 amino acids. J gave up 1 base and V 7 bases, and 3 bases lay outside the gene matches. Looked up from germline, CDR1 is MNHNS and CDR2 is SASEGT. Here the CDR3 reads CASTRLAGNTGELFF. Written as DNA, the CDR3 is TGTGCCAGCACCAGACTAGCGGGGAACACCGGGGAGCTGTTTTTT.